The rows below give T cell receptor beta chains drawn from one sample of a study of blood T cell repertoires in COVID-19. TCRdb's table, derived via immunoSEQ multiplex PCR, lists solely in-frame clones and lacks some. The top ten hold about 7% of the sample, which has some 220,000 clones, roughly 80% seen once. Material: peripheral blood. The receptors here all came from a woman between 70 and 85 years old with acute or convalescent COVID-19. Each CDR3 is given with its conserved first and last residue. A D gene is named only where the DNA matches it firmly. Part of the rows lack a size; the others show once, few, many or a class for expanded clones.

v_call,j_call,clone_size,d_call,cdr3_aa,cdr3_nt
TRBV10-3,TRBJ1-6,.,.,CAISDWTGGDSPLHF,TGTGCCATCAGTGACTGGACGGGAGGGGATTCACCCCTCCACTTT
TRBV5-1,TRBJ2-3,.,TRBD1,CASAGTEPTNTQYF,TGCGCCAGCGCCGGGACAGAACCGACTAATACGCAGTATTTT
TRBV30,TRBJ1-2,.,TRBD1,CAGRQGNGYTF,TGTGCCGGGAGACAGGGAAATGGCTACACCTTC
TRBV7-3,TRBJ2-3,.,.,CASSLEPRVDTQYF,TGTGCCAGCAGCTTAGAACCCCGGGTGGATACGCAGTATTTT
TRBV15,TRBJ1-5,few,.,CATSSLGGGQQPQHF,TGTGCCACCAGCAGCCTTGGGGGGGGTCAGCAGCCCCAGCATTTT
TRBV6-1,TRBJ2-7,.,.,CASSDQGRALGSYEQYF,TGTGCCAGCAGTGATCAGGGAAGGGCACTCGGCTCCTACGAGCAGTACTTC
TRBV7-2,TRBJ1-4,.,.,CASSGRHGANEKLFF,TGTGCCAGCAGCGGAAGACACGGCGCTAATGAAAAACTGTTTTTT
TRBV12-5,TRBJ1-3,.,.,CASVGASDTIYF,TGTGCTAGTGTTGGGGCCTCCGACACCATATATTTT
TRBV10-3,TRBJ2-1,.,TRBD2,CAIRSSGGPNEQFF,TGTGCCATCAGGTCTAGCGGGGGACCTAATGAGCAGTTCTTC
TRBV5-5,TRBJ2-5,.,.,CASSLARQETQYF,TGTGCCAGCAGCTTGGCCCGGCAAGAGACCCAGTACTTC
TRBV7-9,TRBJ1-2,.,.,CASSLEGAALSGTF,TGTGCCAGCAGCTTAGAAGGGGCTGCCCTAAGTGGAACCTTC
TRBV27,TRBJ2-7,few,.,CASSLTRVYEQYF,TGTGCCAGCAGTCTGACCAGGGTCTACGAGCAGTACTTC